This TCR beta chain comes out of a study of early T cells in non-severe SARS-CoV-2 infection. Study summary: Unpaired chains resulted from sequencing bulk RNA of unsorted whole blood. Study findings and constraints: Anti-spike CD8 responses were favored in VDJdb matching, and private and CD4 specificities were missed.

Unique molecular identifiers were affixed to single, distinct cDNA molecules. TCRdb reprocessed the 5' RACE reads with MiXCR, giving one entry per CDR3 protein. The sample consists of fewer than 80,000 distinct CDR3 sequences, approximately 13% of them appearing once. As for this clonotype: The antigen remains undetermined.

CDR1 and CDR2 from the germline V gene are SQVTM and ANQGSEA. This CDR3 is 11 amino acids long. Trimming stripped 6 bases from V and 5 bases from J, with 11 bases between. The gene calls are TRBV29-1 and TRBJ2-7, with D perhaps TRBD2 (6 bases). This TCR came from an adult who was a healthcare worker with PCR-confirmed SARS-CoV-2 infection or an uninfected control (not recorded which). Sequences were obtained from whole blood. CDR3 protein: CSVGLANEQYF. The CDR3 DNA reads as TGCAGCGTGGGACTGGCGAACGAGCAGTACTTC.